These 8 T cell receptor beta chains share one sample of origin, sequenced in a study of blood T cell repertoires in COVID-19. Measured with immunoSEQ multiplex PCR; TCRdb has only the in-frame clones, and not every one. The sample includes around 19,000 clones, 86% of them seen just once. The sequencing input was peripheral blood. The receptors here all came from a human donor in a cohort sampled during active COVID-19.

The chain joins TRBV5-8 to TRBJ1-4; tentative D call: TRBD1 (6 bases). Trimming stripped 4 bases from V and 7 bases from J, with 14 bases between. The CDR3 is 14 amino acids. Germline lookup yields CDR1 SGHTS and CDR2 YDEGEE. CDR3 coding DNA: TGTGCCAGCAGCAAACAGGGAGGGGGTGAAAAACTGTTTTTT. This translates into CASSKQGGGEKLFF. Full variable domain (missing parts from reference TRBV5-8 and TRBJ1-4): EAGVTQSPTHLIKTRGQQATLRCSPISGHTSVYWYQQALGLGLQFLLWYDEGEERNRGNFPPRFSGRQFPNYSSELNVNALELEDSALYLCASSKQGGGEKLFFGSGTQLSVL.

The chain couples TRBV7-9 to TRBJ2-1, with 11 bases that match TRBD2. The trim removed 5 bases at V and 6 bases at J, leaving 12 bases unmatched. The CDR3 runs 17 residues. Germline CDR1 reads SEHNR; CDR2 reads FQNEAQ (reference sequence). As DNA, the CDR3 is TGTGCCAGCAGCCCCACCATGACTAGCGGGACCCGCAATGAGCAGTTCTTC. Amino acids: CASSPTMTSGTRNEQFF.

This sequence joins TRBV6-5 and TRBJ2-5, with 11 bases matching TRBD1. The CDR3 runs to 15 residues. Germline V gene data show CDR1 as MNHEY and CDR2 as SVGAGI. J gave up 4 bases and V 7 bases, and 8 bases lay outside the gene matches. CDR3 nucleotide sequence: TGTGCCAGCATATCCCTCGGGACAGGGGGAGAGACCCAGTACTTC. Its protein is CASISLGTGGETQYF.

The chain carries TRBV6-5 and TRBJ2-7; TRBD2 matches 10 bases. Trimming took 3 bases from V and 4 from J; bases not matched to a gene: 6. Germline CDR1 and CDR2: MNHEY and SVGAGI. This CDR3 comprises 15 residues. The CDR3 region has the DNA TGTGCCAGCAGTTATGTAGCGGGAGGATCGTACGAGCAGTACTTC. Protein product: CASSYVAGGSYEQYF.

V gene TRBV3-1 (or the pseudogene TRBV3-2) combines with J gene TRBJ1-5; TRBD1 aligns across 7 bases. The CDR3 covers 13 residues. V lost 5 bases and J lost 7; bases outside the gene matches: 5. The germline CDR1 and CDR2 sequences are LGHDT and YNNKEL (reference sequence). CDR3 protein: CASSRGPHQPQHF. The DNA of the CDR3 is TGTGCCAGCAGCAGGGGGCCCCACCAGCCCCAGCATTTT.

The chain is built from TRBV14 and TRBJ1-2; D is uncertain. Germline V gene lookup returns CDR1 SGHDN and CDR2 FVKESK. Trimming removed 0 bases from V and 7 bases from J, with 12 bases in between. The CDR3 contains 14 residues. CDR3 in amino acids: CASSQENRVGGYTF. Written as DNA, the CDR3 is TGTGCCAGCAGCCAAGAAAACAGAGTGGGTGGCTACACCTTC.

J is TRBJ2-1 and V is TRBV9, with TRBD1 matching over 9 bases. V lost 0 bases and J lost 9; bases outside the gene matches: 7. Germline loops: CDR1 SGDLS, CDR2 YYNGEE. This CDR3 has 15 amino acids. CDR3: CASSVGGTGPSEQFF. CDR3 DNA sequence: TGTGCCAGCAGCGTAGGGGGGACAGGGCCCAGTGAGCAGTTCTTC.

The chain carries TRBV7-3 and TRBJ2-1, with 8 positions matching TRBD2. The CDR3 is made up of 17 amino acids. The V segment lost 5 bases and the J segment 9 bases; nucleotides outside the gene matches: 18. CDR1 and CDR2 (germline): SGHTA, FQGTGA. For the CDR3, the DNA is TGTGCCAGCAGCCCCACGGGATCGGGAGGGGGTTCTGGTGAGCAGTTCTTC. Residues: CASSPTGSGGGSGEQFF. The full variable domain, its missing parts supplied by reference TRBV7-3 and TRBJ2-1, is GAGVSQTPSNKVTEKGKYVELRCDPISGHTALYWYRQSLGQGPEFLIYFQGTGAADDSGLPNDRFFAVRPEGSVSTLKIQRTERGDSAVYLCASSPTGSGGGSGEQFFGPGTRLTVL.